These 20 T cell receptor beta chains originate from one sample sequenced in a study of shared clonotypes between healthy human individuals. The protocol was immunoSEQ multiplex PCR, while the TCRdb copy is restricted to in-frame clones and leaves out a portion. The table shows some 2,000,000 clones, with roughly 95% occurring only once. The sample consisted of naive CD4+ T cells sorted from blood. Regarding subset: CD45RA+ positively selected. Receptors were obtained from a man aged 18-30 years in good health.

The V call is TRBV6-6, the J call TRBJ1-5, with 7 bases lining up with TRBD1. Per the germline V gene, CDR1 is MNHNY and CDR2 is SVGAGI (reference sequence). Losses at the gene ends were 11 bases for V and 4 bases for J; bases not matched to a gene: 11. This CDR3 has 14 residues. The CDR3 sequence: CAGNTGVGNQPQHF. The CDR3 DNA reads TGTGCCGGTAATACAGGGGTAGGTAATCAGCCCCAGCATTTT.

V gene TRBV7-9 combines with J gene TRBJ1-5, with D hard to call. This CDR3 spans 15 amino acids. V was cut by 4 bases and J by 7 bases, with 17 bases left in between. Germline V CDR1 and CDR2: SEHNR, FQNEAQ (reference sequence). CDR3 sequence reads: CASSSLDSNRQPQHF. DNA of the CDR3: TGTGCCAGCAGCTCACTGGACTCCAATAGGCAGCCCCAGCATTTT.

This sequence joins TRBV7-2 and TRBJ1-1, with D tentatively TRBD1 (6 bases). Germline CDR1 SGHTA, CDR2 FQGNSA. CDR3 size: 16 residues. With 4 bases removed from V and 1 base from J, the gap between germline ends came to 16 bases. CDR3 protein: CASSSPGQTPNTEAFF. CDR3 nucleotide sequence: TGTGCCAGCAGCTCCCCCGGACAGACTCCGAACACTGAAGCTTTCTTT.

The chain uses TRBV5-5 and TRBJ1-1; a weak D match, TRBD1 (5 bases). Trimming cost V 1 base and J 1 base, with 8 bases left between them. Germline assignment: CDR1 SGHKS and CDR2 YYEKEE (reference sequence). CDR3 length: 14 residues. For the CDR3, the DNA is TGTGCCAGCAGCTTGACAGGAGCGAACACTGAAGCTTTCTTT. This sequence encodes CASSLTGANTEAFF.

The chain recombines TRBV11-2 with TRBJ1-1, with 12 bases aligning to TRBD1. J was trimmed by 2 bases and V by 3 bases; bases with no gene match: 1. CDR3 length: 15 amino acids. Germline loops: CDR1 SGHAT, CDR2 FQNNGV. Here the CDR3 reads CASSLGTGGNTEAFF. DNA of the CDR3: TGTGCCAGCAGCTTGGGGACAGGGGGCAACACTGAAGCTTTCTTT.

The chain joins TRBV30 to TRBJ2-1; D might be TRBD1 (5 bases). V was pared by 7 bases and J by 4 bases, with 14 bases between. CDR1 is GTSNPN and CDR2 is SVGIG in the germline V gene (reference sequence). This CDR3 is 13 amino acids long. The CDR3 protein is CASAGLGYNEQFF. CDR3 sequence (DNA): TGTGCCTCGGCAGGGTTGGGTTACAATGAGCAGTTCTTC.

This sequence joins TRBV10-3 and TRBJ2-7; 8 bases fit TRBD2. CDR1 and CDR2 from the germline V gene are ENHRY and SYGVKD. The CDR3 is made up of 16 amino acids. V shed 2 bases, J shed 0 bases, and the junction held 6 bases outside the gene matches. CDR3 in amino acids: CAISEIGLAISYEQYF. For the CDR3, the DNA is TGTGCCATCAGTGAGATCGGACTAGCAATCTCCTACGAGCAGTACTTC.

This chain connects TRBV9 to TRBJ1-2; D may be TRBD1 (5 bases). V dropped 0 bases and J dropped 4 bases, with 13 bases sitting between them. The CDR3 is 15 residues long. The germline gives CDR1 SGDLS, CDR2 YYNGEE. This CDR3 is CASSVDVGGLYGYTF. The CDR3 region has the DNA TGTGCCAGCAGCGTAGATGTTGGGGGACTCTATGGCTACACCTTC.

The rearrangement links TRBV6-1 to TRBJ1-4; TRBD1 might be the D (5 bases). This CDR3 has 16 amino acids. The germline CDR1 and CDR2 sequences are MNHNS and SASEGT. Trimming removed 3 bases at V and 6 bases at J, with 17 bases between. As DNA, the CDR3 is TGTGCCAGCAGTGACGGGGGGGGACGGGCATATGAAAAACTGTTTTTT. Protein product: CASSDGGGRAYEKLFF.

This chain connects TRBV30 to TRBJ1-6; D not resolved. Germline V gives CDR1 GTSNPN, CDR2 SVGIG (reference sequence). Trimming left V 3 bases short and J 5 bases short, with 23 bases between. The CDR3 contains 18 residues. The CDR3 coding sequence is TGTGCCTGGAGCATGCTGAGGACTTACAATCGGGATAATTCACCCCTCCACTTT. It codes for CAWSMLRTYNRDNSPLHF.

The genes are TRBV7-2 and TRBJ2-7, with D possibly matching TRBD2 (7 bases). The CDR3 totals 17 residues. The germline gives CDR1 SGHTA, CDR2 FQGNSA. V was pared by 5 bases and J by 5 bases, with 25 bases between. The CDR3 coding sequence is TGTGCCAGCAGCCAACTTAGTAGGGGGACTACCCTCCACGAGCAGTACTTC. Encoded protein: CASSQLSRGTTLHEQYF.

Comments on this clone: This same CDR3 is encoded by further DNA sequences in the sample. For the CDR3, the DNA is TGTGCCAGCAGCTTAAGCGGGGGGACTTACAATGAGCAGTTCTTC. Protein product: CASSLSGGTYNEQFF. This chain joins TRBV7-3 and TRBJ2-1, with TRBD2 identical over 8 bases. Germline-derived CDR1 and CDR2 are SGHTA and FQGTGA. The J segment lost 4 bases and the V segment lost 1 base, leaving 3 bases of the junction unmatched. The CDR3 consists of 15 residues.

This rearrangement joins TRBV4-1 to TRBJ2-7, with a tentative D call TRBD2 (6 bases). Trimming removed 0 bases at V and 12 bases at J, with 18 bases between. The germline gives CDR1 MGHRA, CDR2 YSYEKL. The CDR3 totals 14 residues. In nucleotides, the CDR3 is TGCGCCAGCAGCCAAGATCTGGGGGACTCACACAGGTACTTC. Translating gives CASSQDLGDSHRYF.

This chain connects TRBV2 to TRBJ2-3; tentative D call: TRBD1 (5 bases). The germline CDR1 and CDR2 sequences are SNHLY and FYNNEI. The CDR3 spans 15 residues. V lost 8 bases and J 1 base, leaving 16 bases between the germline ends. Here the CDR3 DNA reads TGTGCCAGCGCTCAGGGCCCCGTAGGCACAGATACGCAGTATTTT. Encoded protein: CASAQGPVGTDTQYF.

This chain joins TRBV27 and TRBJ2-7; TRBD2 might be the D (5 bases). With 5 bases removed from V and 0 bases from J, the gap between germline ends came to 17 bases. Looked up from germline, CDR1 is MNHEY and CDR2 is SMNVEV (reference sequence). This CDR3 region has 16 residues. In DNA, the CDR3 is TGTGCCAGCAGTCCCCCCCAAGGACTGAGCTCCTACGAGCAGTACTTC. This sequence encodes CASSPPQGLSSYEQYF.

The V call is TRBV5-4, the J call TRBJ2-5, with TRBD1 matching 8 bases. V was pared by 0 bases and J by 5 bases, with 6 bases of the junction left unmatched. The CDR3 loop spans 15 amino acids. CDR1 and CDR2 (germline): SGHNT, YYREEE (reference sequence). CDR3 in amino acids: CASSLDPRGRETQYF. CDR3 in DNA: TGTGCCAGCAGCTTGGATCCCAGGGGGCGGGAGACCCAGTACTTC. The variable domain in full, completed from reference TRBV5-4 and TRBJ2-5, reads ETGVTQSPTHLIKTRGQQVTLRCSSQSGHNTVSWYQQALGQGPQFIFQYYREEENGRGNFPPRFSGLQFPNYSSELNVNALELDDSALYLCASSLDPRGRETQYFGPGTRLLVL.

A remark on this clone: The same CDR3 is also encoded by other DNA sequences in this sample. The chain carries TRBV18 and TRBJ1-1; 9 bases map to TRBD1. Germline assignment: CDR1 KGHSH and CDR2 LQKENI. The CDR3 loop spans 13 amino acids. V lost 5 bases, J lost 4 bases, and 2 bases stayed unmatched. CDR3 bases: TGTGCCAGCTCAGGGACAGGGTCCACTGAAGCTTTCTTT. It encodes CASSGTGSTEAFF.

CDR3 amino acids: CASSESVSGANVLTF. CDR3 DNA: TGTGCCAGCAGTGAATCGGTGTCTGGGGCCAACGTCCTGACTTTC. The chain links TRBV2 to TRBJ2-6; D gene ambiguous. The V and J ends lost 2 bases and 1 base respectively, with 6 bases between them. Germline CDR1 SNHLY, CDR2 FYNNEI. The CDR3 loop spans 15 amino acids.

The V and J genes are TRBV30 and TRBJ1-1; D remains ambiguous. This CDR3 comprises 18 residues. The V end was cut by 3 bases, the J end by 10 bases, with 33 bases between. Germline lookup yields CDR1 GTSNPN and CDR2 SVGIG (reference sequence). CDR3 amino acids: CAWREIGLRTDRYPPAFF. For the CDR3, the DNA is TGTGCCTGGAGGGAGATAGGACTGAGGACGGACCGTTACCCCCCAGCTTTCTTT.

The rearrangement uses TRBV7-8 and TRBJ2-3; possible D gene TRBD1, 6 bases. The CDR3 runs 13 residues. The ends were cut back, 4 bases at V and 8 bases at J, with 13 bases in the middle. CDR1 and CDR2 from the germline V gene are SGHVS and FQNEAQ. The CDR3 coding sequence is TGTGCCAGCAGCTGGGACACCTCCTTTACGCAGTATTTT. Its protein is CASSWDTSFTQYF.